The entry below describes one T cell receptor (beta chain). Its antigen is as yet unknown. The protocol was immunoSEQ multiplex PCR, while the TCRdb copy is restricted to in-frame clones and leaves out a portion. Counted here are roughly 150,000 clones, around 91% occurring once; the ten biggest clones make up 5%. The data belong to a study of T cell responses to AZD1222 COVID-19 vaccine. General study findings and limits: Increases in Spike-specific TCR breadth and depth were seen after two AZD1222 doses. Unmutated variant regions reportedly attract nearly half of all spike-specific TCRs. Dominant CD4 TCR responses targeted spike regions 160-218 and 743-854.

J lost 8 bases, V lost 6 bases, and 11 bases had no gene match. The CDR3 covers 16 residues. Germline CDR1 and CDR2: SGHNT and YENEEA. This receptor was taken from an adult in good health. The material was peripheral blood, obtained on day 0 of AZD1222 vaccination. The chain combines TRBV11-3 with TRBJ2-1, with TRBD2 matching over 12 bases. Here the CDR3 reads CASSIGLAGQGDEQFF. CDR3 coding DNA: TGTGCCAGCAGTATCGGACTAGCGGGACAAGGAGATGAGCAGTTCTTC.